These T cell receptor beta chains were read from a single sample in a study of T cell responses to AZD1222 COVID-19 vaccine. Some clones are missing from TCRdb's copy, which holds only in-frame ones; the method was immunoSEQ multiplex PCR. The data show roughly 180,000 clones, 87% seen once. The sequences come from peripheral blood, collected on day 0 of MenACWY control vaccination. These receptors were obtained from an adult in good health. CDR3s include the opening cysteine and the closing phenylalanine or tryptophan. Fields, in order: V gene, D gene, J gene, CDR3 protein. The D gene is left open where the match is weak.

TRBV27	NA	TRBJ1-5	CASSFGGSNQPQHF
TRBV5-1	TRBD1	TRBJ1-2	CASRKTGGVDGYTF
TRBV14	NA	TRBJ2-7	CASSSHSYEQYF
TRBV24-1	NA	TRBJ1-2	CATSSAAANKPQDGYTF
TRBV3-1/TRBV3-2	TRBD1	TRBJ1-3	CASSRQGALGNTIYF
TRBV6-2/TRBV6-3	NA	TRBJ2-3	CASSFQGFTDTQYF
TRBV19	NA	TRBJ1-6	CASSDLSSYNSPLHF
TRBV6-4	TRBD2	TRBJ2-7	CASSDGRGEQYF
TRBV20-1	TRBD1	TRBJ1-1	CSASRDRGNTEAFF
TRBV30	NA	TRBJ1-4	CAGRPGVGEKLFF
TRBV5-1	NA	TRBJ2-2	CASSSSTGSTGELFF
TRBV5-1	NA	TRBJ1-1	CASSPSPGMNTEAFF
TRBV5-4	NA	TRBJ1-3	CASTKHSDSGNTIYF
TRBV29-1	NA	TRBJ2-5	CSVSGAGAAETQYF
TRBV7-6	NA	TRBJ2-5	CASSLAWEGETQYF
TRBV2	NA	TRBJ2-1	CASSEAPGGAYNEQFF
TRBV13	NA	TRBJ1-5	CASSLGNLANQPQHF
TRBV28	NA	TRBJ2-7	CASSFPGRSYEQYF
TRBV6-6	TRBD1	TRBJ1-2	CASRTIRDSLNYGYTF
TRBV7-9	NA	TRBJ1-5	CASSLGSGRNHQPQHF
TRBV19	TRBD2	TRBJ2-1	CASSIGRGLDNEQFF
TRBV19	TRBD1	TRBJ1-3	CASTPTGIYSGNTIYF
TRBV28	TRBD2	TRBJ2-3	CASSSGLAGAGTDTQYF
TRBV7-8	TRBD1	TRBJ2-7	CASSSDSFGGRGQGVLGEQYF
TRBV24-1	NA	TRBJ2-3	CATSETEWDTQYF
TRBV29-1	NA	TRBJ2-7	CSVRVSWGLEQYF
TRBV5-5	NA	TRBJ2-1	CASAAGPYNEQFF
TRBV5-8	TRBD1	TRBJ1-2	CASSLDRGGTGLF
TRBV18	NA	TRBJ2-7	CASSPQQDRYEQYF
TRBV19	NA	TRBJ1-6	CASKGWKGEGSPLHF
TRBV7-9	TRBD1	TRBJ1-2	CASSWGQGDGYTF
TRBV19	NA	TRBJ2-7	CASQSRSPPYEQYF
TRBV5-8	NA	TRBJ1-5	CASSLNSNQPQHF
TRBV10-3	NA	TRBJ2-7	CAISAGWTSGAYEQYF
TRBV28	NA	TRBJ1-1	CASSLQAPGKVAETFF
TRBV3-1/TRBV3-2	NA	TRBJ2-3	CASSRLGDTQYF
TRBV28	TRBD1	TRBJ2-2	CASSFKDRVFF